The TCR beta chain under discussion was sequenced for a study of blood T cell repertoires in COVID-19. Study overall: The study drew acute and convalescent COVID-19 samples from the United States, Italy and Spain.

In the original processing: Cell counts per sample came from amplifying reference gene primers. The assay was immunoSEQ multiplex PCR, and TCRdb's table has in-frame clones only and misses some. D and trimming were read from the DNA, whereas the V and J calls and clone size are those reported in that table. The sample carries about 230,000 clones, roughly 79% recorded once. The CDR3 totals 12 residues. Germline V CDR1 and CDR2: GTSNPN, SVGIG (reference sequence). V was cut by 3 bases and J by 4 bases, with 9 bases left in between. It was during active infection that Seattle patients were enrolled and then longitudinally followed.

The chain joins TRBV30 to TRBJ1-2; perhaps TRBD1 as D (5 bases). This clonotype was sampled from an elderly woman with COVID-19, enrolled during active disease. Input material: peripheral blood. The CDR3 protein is CAWSPGGYGYTF. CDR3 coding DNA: TGTGCCTGGAGCCCGGGGGGCTATGGCTACACCTTC.